The present entry profiles one TCR beta chain with its context. Antigen specificity is unknown. Only in-frame clones appear in the TCRdb table, and some are missing; sequencing was by immunoSEQ multiplex PCR. Of approximately 100,000 clones detected, under 95% appear once; the ten largest clones hold about 1.2%. This entry comes from a study of T cell responses to AZD1222 COVID-19 vaccine. Study-level information: Second-dose timings of about 4 or about 12 weeks were pooled. Regarding the study as a whole: Donors in the cohort were predominantly white British and more often female, and clonal diversity was possibly underestimated. There were repertoire samples only from the period after the peak T cell response. The study found Spike-specific TCR breadth and depth rose after two AZD1222 doses.

Germline loops: CDR1 MNHEY, CDR2 SMNVEV (reference sequence). With 4 bases removed from V and 3 bases from J, the gap between germline ends came to 9 bases. The CDR3 consists of 13 residues. The source of this sequence is an adult in good health. Sample: peripheral blood, taken on day 0 of AZD1222 vaccination. The chain couples TRBV27 to TRBJ1-2, with D hard to call. The CDR3 loop is CASSSRGDYGYTF. CDR3 nucleotides: TGTGCCAGCAGTTCGCGGGGAGACTATGGCTACACCTTC.